Described below is a single TCR beta chain sequence and its context. Time point here: baseline, week 1 (first vaccination visit). The treatment: pre-vaccination baseline after standard-of-care therapy. This specimen belongs to a study of a mutant IDH1 vaccine in newly diagnosed glioma. Clones were read by immunoSEQ multiplex PCR, and TCRdb kept only the in-frame ones, dropping some. The sample has some 56,000 clones; 75% to 95% are singletons. Germline CDR1 is KGHSY and CDR2 is FQNENV. The CDR3 is made up of 14 amino acids. Unmatched junction bases numbered 3, after V lost 4 bases and J lost 1 base. J is TRBJ2-7 and V is TRBV16; 8 bases fit TRBD1. The material was PBMCs, obtained from a glioma patient treated with radiotherapy, temozolomide or both. The TCR was taken from a man aged 50 or older with glioma. CDR3: CASSPRGQSYEQYF. Here the CDR3 DNA reads TGTGCCAGCAGCCCCAGGGGGCAATCCTACGAGCAGTACTTC.